The clone carrying this T cell receptor beta chain was seen repeatedly, ten times or more. Its antigen is not known. The length of the CDR3 is 15 residues. The V gene's germline CDR1 is MGHRA and CDR2 YSYEKL. V lost 1 base, J lost 6 bases, and 6 bases stayed unmatched. These data come from a study of identical twins. Overall study findings and caveats: Out-of-frame alpha sequences common to twins were enriched for low generation probability.

The cDNA had a unique molecular identifier and a template-switch universal primer site. MiXCR, applied by TCRdb to the 5' RACE reads, yields one record per CDR3 protein. The sample consists of roughly 630,000 distinct CDR3 sequences, just over 7% of them appearing once. There were only healthy Caucasians among the donors. The data also belong to a second study, concerning yellow fever vaccine responses in identical twins. As reported in that work: Reportedly, twins' vaccine T cell responses looked partly convergent and partly personalized.

Sequencing was carried out using PBMCs. The clonotype comes from a young woman in good health. The chain couples TRBV4-1 to TRBJ1-5, with 7 bases aligning to TRBD1. CDR3 loop: CASSQVDRDGQPQHF. CDR3 DNA: TGCGCCAGCAGCCAAGTCGACAGGGATGGTCAGCCCCAGCATTTT.